This entry concerns a single T cell receptor beta chain. Its antigen is not identified. Using immunoSEQ multiplex PCR, the repertoire was profiled, and TCRdb retains in-frame clones only, with some absent. Of approximately 2,000,000 clones listed, less than 95% were seen once; the top ten hold around 0.4%. The entry originates in a study of shared clonotypes between healthy human individuals. Study conclusions and caveats: Shared clonotypes across all four donors exceeded non-shared ones in generation probability.

V was pared by 2 bases and J by 5 bases, with 13 bases between. Per the germline V gene, CDR1 is SGHRS and CDR2 is YFSETQ. The CDR3 has 14 residues. J is TRBJ1-1 and V is TRBV5-1, with unresolved D. The clonotype was recovered from a man younger than 35 in good health. Some clones in this sample may be carry-over from other donors' samples. The sample comprised naive CD4+ T cells from PBMCs. Regarding subset: CD45RA+ positively selected. The CDR3 loop reads CASSFSLGQTEAFF. DNA for the CDR3: TGCGCCAGCAGCTTCTCCCTTGGGCAAACTGAAGCTTTCTTT.